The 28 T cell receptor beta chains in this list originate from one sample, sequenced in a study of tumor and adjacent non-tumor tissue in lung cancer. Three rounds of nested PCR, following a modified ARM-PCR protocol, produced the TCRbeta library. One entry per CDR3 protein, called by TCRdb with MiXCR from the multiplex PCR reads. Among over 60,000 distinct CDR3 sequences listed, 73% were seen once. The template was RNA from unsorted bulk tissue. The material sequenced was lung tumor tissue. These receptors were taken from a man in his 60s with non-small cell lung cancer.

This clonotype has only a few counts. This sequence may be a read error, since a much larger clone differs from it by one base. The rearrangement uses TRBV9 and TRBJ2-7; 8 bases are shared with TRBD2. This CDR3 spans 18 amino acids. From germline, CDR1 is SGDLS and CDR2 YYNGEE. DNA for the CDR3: TGTGCCAGGAGCGTAGACGTCCTGGGCGGGAGGTCGCCCTACGAGCAGTACTTC. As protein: CARSVDVLGGRSPYEQYF.

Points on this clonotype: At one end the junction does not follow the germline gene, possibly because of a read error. DNA of the CDR3: TGTGCCAGCAGTCTAGTGAGGGGGCCTTACAGTGAGCAGTTCTTC. This translates into CASSLVRGPYSEQFF. The gene calls are TRBV6-5 and TRBJ2-1, with 7 nucleotides matching TRBD1. There are 15 residues in the CDR3. Germline loops: CDR1 MNHEY, CDR2 SVGAGI.

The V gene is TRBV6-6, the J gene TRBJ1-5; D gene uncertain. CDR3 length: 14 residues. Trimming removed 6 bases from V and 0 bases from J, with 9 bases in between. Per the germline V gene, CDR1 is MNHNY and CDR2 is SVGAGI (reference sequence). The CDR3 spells CASRYVDSNQPQHF. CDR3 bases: TGTGCCAGCAGGTATGTAGATAGCAATCAGCCCCAGCATTTT.

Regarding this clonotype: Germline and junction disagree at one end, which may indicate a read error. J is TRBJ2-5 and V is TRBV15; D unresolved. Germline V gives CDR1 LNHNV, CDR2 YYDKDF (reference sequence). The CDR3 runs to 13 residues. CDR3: CATRREPEETQYF. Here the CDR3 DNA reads TGTGCCACCAGGAGAGAACCCGAAGAGACCCAGTACTTC.

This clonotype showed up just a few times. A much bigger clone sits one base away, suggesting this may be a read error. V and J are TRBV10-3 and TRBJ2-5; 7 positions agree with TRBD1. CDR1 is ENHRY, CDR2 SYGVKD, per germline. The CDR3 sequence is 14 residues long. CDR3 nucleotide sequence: TGTGCCGTCAGTGCAGGACAGGATGTAGAGACCCAGTACTTC. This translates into CAVSAGQDVETQYF.

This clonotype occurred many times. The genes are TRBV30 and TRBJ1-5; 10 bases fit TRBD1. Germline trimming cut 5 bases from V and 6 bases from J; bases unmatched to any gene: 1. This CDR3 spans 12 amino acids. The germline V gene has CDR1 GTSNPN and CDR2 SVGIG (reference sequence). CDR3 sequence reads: CAWGTGAQPQHF. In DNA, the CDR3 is TGTGCCTGGGGGACAGGGGCTCAGCCCCAGCATTTT.

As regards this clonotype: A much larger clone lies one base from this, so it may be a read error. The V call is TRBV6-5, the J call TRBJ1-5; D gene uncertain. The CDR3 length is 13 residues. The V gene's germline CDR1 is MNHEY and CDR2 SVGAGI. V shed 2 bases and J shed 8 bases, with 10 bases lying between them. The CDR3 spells CASSYDMTKPQHF. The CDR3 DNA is TGTGCCAGCAGTTACGACATGACGAAGCCCCAGCATTTT.

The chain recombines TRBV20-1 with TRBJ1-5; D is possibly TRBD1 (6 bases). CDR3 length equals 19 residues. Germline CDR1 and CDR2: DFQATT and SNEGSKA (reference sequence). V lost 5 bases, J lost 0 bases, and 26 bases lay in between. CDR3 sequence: CSAEDAGTLSWYSNQPQHF. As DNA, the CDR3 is TGCAGTGCTGAGGACGCCGGGACACTGAGTTGGTATAGCAATCAGCCCCAGCATTTT.

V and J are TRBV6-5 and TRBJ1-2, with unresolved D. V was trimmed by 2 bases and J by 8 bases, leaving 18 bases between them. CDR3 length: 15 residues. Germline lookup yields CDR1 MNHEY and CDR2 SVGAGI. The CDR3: CASSYTSAALWGYTF. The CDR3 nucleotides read TGTGCCAGCAGTTACACCTCGGCCGCGCTGTGGGGCTACACCTTC.

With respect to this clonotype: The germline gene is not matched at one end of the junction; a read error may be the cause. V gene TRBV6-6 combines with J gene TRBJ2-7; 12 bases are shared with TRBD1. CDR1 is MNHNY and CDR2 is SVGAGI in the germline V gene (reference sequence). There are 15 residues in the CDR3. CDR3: CASCGGQGASYEQCF. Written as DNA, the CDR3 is TGTGCCAGCTGTGGGGGACAGGGGGCCTCCTACGAGCAGTGCTTC.

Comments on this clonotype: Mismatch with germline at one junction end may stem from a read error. The CDR3 DNA reads as TGTGCCAGCACCGTACAGGGGGGTTTGGATCAGTCCCAGCATTTT. It yields the protein CASTVQGGLDQSQHF. This chain links TRBV5-5 with TRBJ1-5; TRBD1 agrees at 8 bases. Germline-derived CDR1 and CDR2 are SGHKS and YYEKEE (reference sequence). The CDR3 covers 15 residues.

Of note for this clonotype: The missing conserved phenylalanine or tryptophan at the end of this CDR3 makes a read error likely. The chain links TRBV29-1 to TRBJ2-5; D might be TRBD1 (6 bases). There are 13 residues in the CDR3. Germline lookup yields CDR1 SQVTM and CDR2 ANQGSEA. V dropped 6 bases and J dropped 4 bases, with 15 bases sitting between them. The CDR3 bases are TGCAGCGTGGATGTGGGGGCCCGAGAGACCCAGTACTTA. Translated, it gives CSVDVGARETQYL.

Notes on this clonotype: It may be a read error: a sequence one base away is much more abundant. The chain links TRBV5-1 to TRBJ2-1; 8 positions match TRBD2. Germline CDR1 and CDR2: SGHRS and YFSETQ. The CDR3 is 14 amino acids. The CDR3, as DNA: TGCGCCATCAGCTTGGGACTAGTCTACAATGAGCAGTTCTTC. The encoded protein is CAISLGLVYNEQFF.

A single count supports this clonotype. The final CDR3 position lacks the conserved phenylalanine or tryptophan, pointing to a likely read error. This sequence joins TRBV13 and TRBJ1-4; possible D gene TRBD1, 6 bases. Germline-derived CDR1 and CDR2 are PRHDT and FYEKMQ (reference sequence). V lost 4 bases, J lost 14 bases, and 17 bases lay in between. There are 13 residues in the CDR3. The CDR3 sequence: CASSSSQGQTLFL. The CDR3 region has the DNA TGTGCCAGCAGCTCGTCCCAGGGACAAACTCTGTTTCTT.

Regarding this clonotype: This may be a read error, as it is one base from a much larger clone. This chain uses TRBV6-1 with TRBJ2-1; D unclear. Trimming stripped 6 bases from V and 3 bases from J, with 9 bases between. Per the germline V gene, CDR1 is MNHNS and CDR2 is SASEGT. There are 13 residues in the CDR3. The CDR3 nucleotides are TGTGCCAGCAGCGGACGGCTCTACAATGAGCAGTTCTTC. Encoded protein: CASSGRLYNEQFF.

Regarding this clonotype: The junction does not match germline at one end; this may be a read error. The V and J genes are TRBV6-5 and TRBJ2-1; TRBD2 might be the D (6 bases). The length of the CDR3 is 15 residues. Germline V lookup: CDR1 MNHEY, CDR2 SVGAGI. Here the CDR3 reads CGSSYGSGGDNERFF. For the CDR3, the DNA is TGTGGCAGCAGTTACGGTAGCGGAGGAGACAATGAGCGGTTCTTC.

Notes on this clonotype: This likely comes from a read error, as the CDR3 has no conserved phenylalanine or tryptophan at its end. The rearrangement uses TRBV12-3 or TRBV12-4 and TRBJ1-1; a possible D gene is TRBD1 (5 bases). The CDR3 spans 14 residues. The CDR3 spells CASSFGGGYTEAFL. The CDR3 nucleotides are TGTGCCAGCAGTTTTGGGGGAGGGTACACAGAAGCTTTCTTA.

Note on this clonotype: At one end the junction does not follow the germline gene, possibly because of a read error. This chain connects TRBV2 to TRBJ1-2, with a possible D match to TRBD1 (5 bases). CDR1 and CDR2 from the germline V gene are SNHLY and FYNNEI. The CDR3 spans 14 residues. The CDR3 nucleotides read TGTGCCAGCAGTTCAGAGGGGACGAGCTATGGCTACATCTTC. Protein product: CASSSEGTSYGYIF.

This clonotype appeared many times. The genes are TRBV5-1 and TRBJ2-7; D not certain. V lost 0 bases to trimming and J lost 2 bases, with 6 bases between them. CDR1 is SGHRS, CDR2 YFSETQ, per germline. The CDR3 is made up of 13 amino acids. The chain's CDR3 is CASSLARAYEQYF. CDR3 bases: TGCGCCAGCAGCTTGGCCCGGGCCTACGAGCAGTACTTC.

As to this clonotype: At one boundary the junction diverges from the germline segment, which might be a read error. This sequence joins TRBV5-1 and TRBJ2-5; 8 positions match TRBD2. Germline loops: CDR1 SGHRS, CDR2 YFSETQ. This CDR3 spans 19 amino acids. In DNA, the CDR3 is TGCGCCAGCAGCTTGTGCCCCAGCGGGAGAGGCCCAAATCAAGAGACCCAGTGCTTC. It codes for CASSLCPSGRGPNQETQCF.

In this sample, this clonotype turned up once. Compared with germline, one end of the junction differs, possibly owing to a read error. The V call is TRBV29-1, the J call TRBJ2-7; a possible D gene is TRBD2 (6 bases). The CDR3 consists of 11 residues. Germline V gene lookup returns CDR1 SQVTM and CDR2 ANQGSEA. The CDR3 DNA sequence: TGCAGCGTTGGACTAGTGAACGAGGAGTACTTC. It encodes CSVGLVNEEYF.

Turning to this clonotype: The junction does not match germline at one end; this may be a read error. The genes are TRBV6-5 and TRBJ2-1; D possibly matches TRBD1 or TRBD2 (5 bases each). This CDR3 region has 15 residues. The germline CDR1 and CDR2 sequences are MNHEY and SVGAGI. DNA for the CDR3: TGTGCCTGCAGTTTAGAGCCCCAAGGGACCAATGAGCAGTTCTTC. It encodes CACSLEPQGTNEQFF.

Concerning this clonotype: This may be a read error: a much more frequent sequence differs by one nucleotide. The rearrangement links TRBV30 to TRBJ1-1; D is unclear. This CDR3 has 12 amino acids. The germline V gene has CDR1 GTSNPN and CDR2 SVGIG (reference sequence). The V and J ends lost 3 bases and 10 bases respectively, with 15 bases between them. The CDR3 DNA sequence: TGTGCCTGGAGCCGGACGCCAGGACGAGCTTTCTTT. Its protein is CAWSRTPGRAFF.

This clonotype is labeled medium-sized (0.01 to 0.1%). The CDR3 region has the DNA TGTGCCAGCAGTGTTTCTAGCGGGAGTCCTTCAGATACGCAGTATTTT. Translating gives CASSVSSGSPSDTQYF. The chain links TRBV6-1 to TRBJ2-3; 10 nucleotides match TRBD2. Per germline, CDR1 MNHNS and CDR2 SASEGT. The CDR3 is made up of 16 amino acids. J was trimmed by 4 bases and V by 4 bases; bases with no gene match: 8.

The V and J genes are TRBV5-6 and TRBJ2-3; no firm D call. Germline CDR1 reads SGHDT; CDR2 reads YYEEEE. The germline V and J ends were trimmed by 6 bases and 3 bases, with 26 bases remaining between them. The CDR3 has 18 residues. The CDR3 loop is CASNWALSGSHQTDTQYF. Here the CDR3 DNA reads TGTGCCAGCAATTGGGCCCTTAGTGGCAGCCATCAAACAGATACGCAGTATTTT.

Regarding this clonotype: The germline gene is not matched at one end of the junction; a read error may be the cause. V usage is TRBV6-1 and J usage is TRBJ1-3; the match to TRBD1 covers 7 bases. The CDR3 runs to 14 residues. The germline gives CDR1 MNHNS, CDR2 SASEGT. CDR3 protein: CAISDDRVGNTIYF. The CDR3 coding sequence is TGTGCCATCAGTGACGACAGGGTAGGAAACACCATATATTTT.

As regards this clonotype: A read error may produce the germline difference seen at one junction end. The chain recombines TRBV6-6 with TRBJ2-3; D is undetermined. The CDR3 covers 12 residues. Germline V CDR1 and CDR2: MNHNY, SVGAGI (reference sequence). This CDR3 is CPSSLDADTQYF. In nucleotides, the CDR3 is TGTCCCAGCAGCCTGGACGCGGATACGCAGTATTTT.

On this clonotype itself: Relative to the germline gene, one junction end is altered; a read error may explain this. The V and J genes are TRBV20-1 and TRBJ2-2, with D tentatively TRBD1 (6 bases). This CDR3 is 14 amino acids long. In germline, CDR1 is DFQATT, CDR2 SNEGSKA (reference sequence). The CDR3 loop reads CSAYSTGKTGELFF. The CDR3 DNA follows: TGCAGTGCTTATTCTACAGGGAAGACCGGGGAGTTGTTTTTT.